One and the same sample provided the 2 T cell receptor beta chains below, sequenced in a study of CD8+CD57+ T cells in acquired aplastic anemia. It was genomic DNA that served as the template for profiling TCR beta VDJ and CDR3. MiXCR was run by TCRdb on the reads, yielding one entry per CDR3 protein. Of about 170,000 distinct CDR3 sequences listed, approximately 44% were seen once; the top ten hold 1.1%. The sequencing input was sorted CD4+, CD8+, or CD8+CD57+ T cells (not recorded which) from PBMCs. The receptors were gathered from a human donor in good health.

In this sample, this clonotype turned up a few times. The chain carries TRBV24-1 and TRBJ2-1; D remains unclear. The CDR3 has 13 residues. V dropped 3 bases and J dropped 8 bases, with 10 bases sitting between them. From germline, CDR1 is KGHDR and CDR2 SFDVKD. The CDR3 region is CATSDAPGHEQFF. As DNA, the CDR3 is TGTGCCACCAGTGATGCCCCGGGTCATGAGCAGTTCTTC.

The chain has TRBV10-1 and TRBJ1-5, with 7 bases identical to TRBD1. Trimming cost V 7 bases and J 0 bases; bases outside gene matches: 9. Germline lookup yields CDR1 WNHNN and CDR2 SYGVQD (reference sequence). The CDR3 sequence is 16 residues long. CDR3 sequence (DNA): TGCGCCAGCACCCCCGGACAGGCGATTAGCAATCAGCCCCAGCATTTT. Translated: CASTPGQAISNQPQHF.